This TCR beta chain was observed in a study of blood T cell repertoires in COVID-19. Clones were sequenced by immunoSEQ multiplex PCR, and TCRdb holds only the in-frame ones, with some missing. Among roughly 330,000 clones listed, around 87% were seen once. Cohorts were based on clinical histories the participants reported. Per the germline V gene, CDR1 is SGHRS and CDR2 is YFSETQ. This CDR3 has 16 residues. V shed 4 bases and J shed 0 bases, with 14 bases lying between them. Sequenced input: PBMCs or T cells enriched from blood (not recorded which). The chain couples TRBV5-1 to TRBJ1-3; a weak D match, TRBD1 (6 bases). This sequence was found in a woman aged 25 to 39 who had recovered from COVID-19. The CDR3 DNA sequence: TGCGCCAGCAGCCCGGGGGGGGCATACTCTGGAAACACCATATATTTT. Protein product: CASSPGGAYSGNTIYF. The full variable domain, with the rest looked up from reference TRBV5-1 and TRBJ1-3, is KAGVTQTPRYLIKTRGQQVTLSCSPISGHRSVSWYQQTPGQGLQFLFEYFSETQRNKGNFPGRFSGRQFSNSRSEMNVSTLELGDSALYLCASSPGGAYSGNTIYFGEGSWLTVV.